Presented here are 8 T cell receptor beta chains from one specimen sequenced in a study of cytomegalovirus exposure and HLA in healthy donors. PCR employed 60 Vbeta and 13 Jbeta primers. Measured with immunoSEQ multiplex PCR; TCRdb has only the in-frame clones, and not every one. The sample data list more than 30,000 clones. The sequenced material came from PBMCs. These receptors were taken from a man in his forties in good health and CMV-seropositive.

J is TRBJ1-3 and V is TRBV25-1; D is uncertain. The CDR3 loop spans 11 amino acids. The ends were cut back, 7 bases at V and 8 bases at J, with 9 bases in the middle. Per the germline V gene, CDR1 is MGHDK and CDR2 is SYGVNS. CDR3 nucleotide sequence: TGTGCCAGCACTCCAGGCGACACCATATATTTT. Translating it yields CASTPGDTIYF.

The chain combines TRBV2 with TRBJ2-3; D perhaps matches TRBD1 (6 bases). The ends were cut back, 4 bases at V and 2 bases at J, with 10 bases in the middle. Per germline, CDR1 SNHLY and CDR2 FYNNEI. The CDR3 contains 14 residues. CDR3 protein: CASSAGVPTDTQYF. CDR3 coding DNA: TGTGCCAGCAGTGCAGGGGTCCCCACAGATACGCAGTATTTT.

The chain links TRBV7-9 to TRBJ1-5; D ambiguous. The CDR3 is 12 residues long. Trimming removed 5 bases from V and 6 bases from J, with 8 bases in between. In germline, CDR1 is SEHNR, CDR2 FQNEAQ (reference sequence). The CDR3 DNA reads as TGTGCCAGCAGCCCTACTGGTCAGCCCCAGCATTTT. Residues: CASSPTGQPQHF.

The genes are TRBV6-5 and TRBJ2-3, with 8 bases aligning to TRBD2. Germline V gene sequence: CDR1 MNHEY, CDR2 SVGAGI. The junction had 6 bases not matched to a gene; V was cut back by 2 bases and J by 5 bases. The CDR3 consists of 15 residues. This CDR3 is CASSYLAGGGDTQYF. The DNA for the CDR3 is TGTGCCAGCAGTTACCTGGCGGGAGGTGGAGATACGCAGTATTTT.

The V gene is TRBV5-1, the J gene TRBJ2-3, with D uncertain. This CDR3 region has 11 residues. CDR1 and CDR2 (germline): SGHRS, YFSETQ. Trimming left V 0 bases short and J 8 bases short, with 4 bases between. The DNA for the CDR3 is TGCGCCAGCAGCTTGGCCGGTACGCAGTATTTT. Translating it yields CASSLAGTQYF. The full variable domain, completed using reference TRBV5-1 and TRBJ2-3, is KAGVTQTPRYLIKTRGQQVTLSCSPISGHRSVSWYQQTPGQGLQFLFEYFSETQRNKGNFPGRFSGRQFSNSRSEMNVSTLELGDSALYLCASSLAGTQYFGPGTRLTVL.

The CDR3 here is CASSQPGQGSYEQYF. CDR3 sequence (DNA): TGTGCCAGCTCACAACCGGGACAGGGGTCCTACGAGCAGTACTTC. The chain joins TRBV18 to TRBJ2-5, with 10 bases identical to TRBD1. Gene TRBJ2-7 matches the end of the DNA better, so the J call may be wrong. The CDR3 runs 15 residues. Per germline, CDR1 KGHSH and CDR2 LQKENI.

The CDR3 DNA follows: TGTGCCACCAGCTCCCCGACTAGCGGGAGAACCGGGGAGCTGTTTTTT. This translates into CATSSPTSGRTGELFF. This chain links TRBV15 with TRBJ2-2; 12 bases align to TRBD2. The ends lost 5 bases at V and 5 bases at J; junction bases unmatched: 6. This CDR3 is built from 16 residues. Germline CDR1 LNHNV, CDR2 YYDKDF (reference sequence).

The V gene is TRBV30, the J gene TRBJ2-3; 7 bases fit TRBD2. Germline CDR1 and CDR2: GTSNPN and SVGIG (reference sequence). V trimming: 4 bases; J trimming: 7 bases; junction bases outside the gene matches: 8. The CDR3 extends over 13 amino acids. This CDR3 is CAWIITGTNTQYF. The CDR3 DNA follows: TGTGCCTGGATTATCACCGGGACTAATACGCAGTATTTT.